This T cell receptor beta chain appears in the sequencing data of a study of cytomegalovirus exposure and HLA in healthy donors. The PCR made use of 60 Vbeta and 13 Jbeta primers. Assay used: immunoSEQ multiplex PCR; TCRdb lists only in-frame clones, some missing. The record lists about 35,000 clones, of which the ten most abundant hold 4.5%. CDR1 and CDR2 (germline): SNHLY, FYNNEI. This CDR3 is built from 14 residues. Trimming removed 6 bases from V and 5 bases from J; junction bases left unmatched: 8. The sample consisted of PBMCs. The V gene is TRBV2, the J gene TRBJ2-3, with 7 bases lining up with TRBD1. This TCR came from a woman aged 40 to 50 in good health and CMV-seropositive. CDR3 sequence: CASSRQGMGDTQYF. CDR3 coding DNA: TGTGCCAGCAGCCGACAGGGAATGGGAGATACGCAGTATTTT.